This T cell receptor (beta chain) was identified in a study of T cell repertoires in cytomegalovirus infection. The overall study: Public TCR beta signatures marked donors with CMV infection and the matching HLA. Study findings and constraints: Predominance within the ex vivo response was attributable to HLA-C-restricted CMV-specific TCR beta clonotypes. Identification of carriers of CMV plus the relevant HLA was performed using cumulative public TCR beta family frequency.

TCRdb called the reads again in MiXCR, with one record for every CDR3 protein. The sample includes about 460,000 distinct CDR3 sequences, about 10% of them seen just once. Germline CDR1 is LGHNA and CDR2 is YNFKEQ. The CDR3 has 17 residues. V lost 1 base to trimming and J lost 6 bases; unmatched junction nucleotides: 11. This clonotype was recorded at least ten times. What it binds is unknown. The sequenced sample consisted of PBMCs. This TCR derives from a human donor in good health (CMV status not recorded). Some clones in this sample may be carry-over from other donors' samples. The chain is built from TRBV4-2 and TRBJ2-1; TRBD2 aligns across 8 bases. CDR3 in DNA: TGTGCCAGCAGCCAAGTCGGGAGGGGAGGGTTGAGCAATGAGCAGTTCTTC. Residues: CASSQVGRGGLSNEQFF.